This entry lists 20 T cell receptor beta chains sequenced from one sample in a study of vaccination effects on CD4 cells after COVID-19. Ahead of sequencing, the ViraFEST assay grew antigen-specific CD4+ T cells using viral peptide pools. Cells that had been cultured for ten to eleven days were the source of isolated CD4+ T cells. Vaccination of participants consisted of two doses of either the BNT162b2 or mRNA-1273 vaccine. The data were produced by immunoSEQ multiplex PCR, yet TCRdb's version contains in-frame clones alone and is incomplete. Found here are tens of thousands of clones, approximately 80% of them singletons; the top ten hold roughly 1.2%. These receptors' targets are unknown. The sample consisted of CD4+ T cells from PBMCs cultured with HCoV-229E spike peptides, taken after COVID-19 vaccination. All receptors come from a human donor who received a COVID-19 vaccine.

The genes are TRBV7-2 and TRBJ2-2, with D unresolved. CDR1 is SGHTA, CDR2 FQGNSA, per germline. There are 14 residues in the CDR3. V was trimmed by 3 bases and J by 4 bases, leaving 9 bases between them. The CDR3 DNA follows: TGTGCCAGCAGCTTTCAGGTTACCACCGGGGAGCTGTTTTTT. Translating gives CASSFQVTTGELFF.

The rearrangement uses TRBV6-2 or TRBV6-3 and TRBJ1-5; D not resolved. From germline, CDR1 is MNHEY and CDR2 SVGEGT. The CDR3 contains 15 residues. With 2 bases removed from V and 4 bases from J, the gap between germline ends came to 12 bases. CDR3 bases: TGTGCCAGCAGTTACCTGGCAAGGAGTAATCAGCCCCAGCATTTT. It codes for CASSYLARSNQPQHF.

The chain has TRBV19 and TRBJ1-4; maybe TRBD1 (6 bases). The CDR3 length is 14 residues. The germline V gene has CDR1 LNHDA and CDR2 SQIVND (reference sequence). Trimming took off 3 bases at V and 7 bases at J, with 12 bases between the two ends. In nucleotides, the CDR3 is TGTGCCAGTAGTATTGGAGGGGGGAGTGAAAAACTGTTTTTT. Protein product: CASSIGGGSEKLFF.

The chain uses TRBV5-1 and TRBJ2-1, with D unclear. CDR3 length: 14 residues. CDR1 and CDR2 from the germline V gene are SGHRS and YFSETQ. V was pared by 0 bases and J by 4 bases, with 8 bases between. CDR3 in amino acids: CASSLVQQYNEQFF. The CDR3 DNA is TGCGCCAGCAGCTTGGTCCAACAATACAATGAGCAGTTCTTC.

In this sample, this clone turned up once. This chain uses TRBV5-5 with TRBJ2-6; no clear D gene. V was shortened by 6 bases and J by 0 bases, with 4 bases between the two germline ends. Germline V gives CDR1 SGHKS, CDR2 YYEKEE (reference sequence). The CDR3 sequence is 13 residues long. This CDR3 is CASTRSGANVLTF. CDR3 in DNA: TGTGCCAGCACCCGCTCTGGGGCCAACGTCCTGACTTTC.

V is TRBV7-2 and J is TRBJ1-1, with D unresolved. The CDR3 consists of 15 residues. The V gene lost 4 bases and the J gene lost 2 bases, with 14 bases spanning the gap. In germline, CDR1 is SGHTA, CDR2 FQGNSA. The CDR3 spells CASSYIGRGNTEAFF. In DNA form, the CDR3 reads TGTGCCAGCAGCTACATCGGACGGGGTAACACTGAAGCTTTCTTT.

The table lists this clone with a count of one. The chain carries TRBV5-3 and TRBJ1-5, with TRBD1 as a possible D gene (5 bases). TRBV5-3 is an ORF, with its function uncertain. V lost 4 bases, J lost 0 bases, and 17 bases lay in between. The CDR3 covers 17 residues. In DNA, the CDR3 is TGTGCCAGAAGCCATCCAACGGACACCGGTAGCAATCAGCCCCAGCATTTT. Translation: CARSHPTDTGSNQPQHF.

The J gene is TRBJ2-1, the V gene TRBV7-3; possibly TRBD1 for D (6 bases). The ends were cut back, 4 bases at V and 9 bases at J, with 13 bases in the middle. Germline V CDR1 and CDR2: SGHTA, FQGTGA. The CDR3 consists of 13 residues. The CDR3 sequence is CASSSIRDTEQFF. The DNA for the CDR3 is TGTGCCAGCAGCTCTATACGGGACACTGAGCAGTTCTTC.

The V and J genes are TRBV19 and TRBJ1-5; TRBD1 might be the D (6 bases). Deletions cut 4 bases from V and 11 bases from J, with 15 bases between. This CDR3 comprises 13 residues. Germline V gene data show CDR1 as LNHDA and CDR2 as SQIVND (reference sequence). The chain's CDR3 is CASSKRGDPAQHF. CDR3 sequence (DNA): TGTGCCAGTAGTAAGAGGGGGGATCCAGCCCAGCATTTT.

The chain combines TRBV7-2 with TRBJ1-2, with D perhaps matching TRBD1 (5 bases). Germline CDR1 SGHTA, CDR2 FQGNSA. This CDR3 has 14 amino acids. V was trimmed by 3 bases and J by 2 bases, leaving 10 bases between them. CDR3 sequence reads: CASSLGLINYGYTF. The CDR3 DNA is TGTGCCAGCAGCTTGGGGCTTATCAACTATGGCTACACCTTC.

This rearrangement joins TRBV2 to TRBJ2-3; TRBD2 matches 11 bases. Trimming took 8 bases from V and 4 from J; bases not matched to a gene: 8. Germline V lookup: CDR1 SNHLY, CDR2 FYNNEI. The CDR3 sequence is 15 residues long. CDR3 in DNA: TGTGCCAGCGGGGGGCTAGCGGGGGGTCCAGATACGCAGTATTTT. Translation: CASGGLAGGPDTQYF.

The V gene is TRBV19, the J gene TRBJ2-2; 8 positions agree with TRBD2. The germline gives CDR1 LNHDA, CDR2 SQIVND (reference sequence). This CDR3 spans 17 amino acids. The V segment lost 6 bases and the J segment 2 bases; nucleotides outside the gene matches: 11. The CDR3 bases are TGTGCCAGTAGGACCGGGGGGGGAGGGCAAAACACCGGGGAGCTGTTTTTT. It is translated as CASRTGGGGQNTGELFF.

This sequence joins TRBV2 and TRBJ2-2; 7 positions match TRBD1. This CDR3 has 14 amino acids. Looked up from germline, CDR1 is SNHLY and CDR2 is FYNNEI. V trimming: 6 bases; J trimming: 1 base; junction bases outside the gene matches: 2. The CDR3, as DNA: TGTGCCAGCAGCCGGACAGGGAACACCGGGGAGCTGTTTTTT. It yields the protein CASSRTGNTGELFF.

DNA of the CDR3: TGTGCCAGCAGCTTAGGGGGAGGGACGGCAGCCAAAAACATTCAGTACTTC. Protein: CASSLGGGTAAKNIQYF. This rearrangement joins TRBV7-2 to TRBJ2-4; TRBD2 matches 7 bases. The CDR3 totals 17 residues. Germline V gene data show CDR1 as SGHTA and CDR2 as FQGNSA. V lost 1 base and J lost 0; bases outside the gene matches: 6.

This clone was counted between two and nine times. The V gene is TRBV6-5, the J gene TRBJ1-1, with D unclear. Germline V gene data show CDR1 as MNHEY and CDR2 as SVGAGI. The CDR3 loop spans 15 amino acids. Trimming took off 0 bases at V and 0 bases at J, with 8 bases between the two ends. This CDR3 is CASSYSWTVNTEAFF. CDR3 bases: TGTGCCAGCAGTTACTCGTGGACGGTGAACACTGAAGCTTTCTTT.

The chain recombines TRBV20-1 with TRBJ1-2; a possible D gene is TRBD1 (5 bases). V was cut by 3 bases and J by 7 bases, with 9 bases left in between. Germline V gene data show CDR1 as DFQATT and CDR2 as SNEGSKA (reference sequence). The CDR3 spans 11 residues. The CDR3 loop is CSASTGGGYTF. Here the CDR3 DNA reads TGCAGTGCTAGCACAGGAGGTGGCTACACCTTC.

This clone came up once. This rearrangement joins TRBV11-2 to TRBJ2-1; 10 bases map to TRBD1. Losses at the gene ends were 6 bases for V and 8 bases for J; bases not matched to a gene: 19. The length of the CDR3 is 18 residues. From germline, CDR1 is SGHAT and CDR2 FQNNGV. The DNA of the CDR3 is TGTGCCAGCAGAACCGGGACAGGGGCAACGGGGGGGATCCATGAGCAGTTCTTC. As protein: CASRTGTGATGGIHEQFF.

The chain recombines TRBV28 with TRBJ2-5; TRBD1 or TRBD2 may be the D gene (5 bases each). The CDR3 totals 13 residues. Germline values: CDR1 MDHEN, CDR2 SYDVKM. Between the trimmed V and J ends, which lost 6 bases and 7 bases, there was a span of 15 bases. CDR3: CASRGTTGGTQYF. The CDR3 DNA is TGTGCCAGCAGAGGGACCACAGGCGGGACCCAGTACTTC.

Here the CDR3 reads CASSLGPGEGLVGKLFF. CDR3 DNA: TGTGCCAGCAGTTTGGGGCCAGGGGAAGGACTGGTGGGAAAACTGTTTTTT. V and J are TRBV27 and TRBJ1-4, with D possibly TRBD1 on 6 matching bases. This CDR3 spans 17 amino acids. Per the germline V gene, CDR1 is MNHEY and CDR2 is SMNVEV (reference sequence). V was pared by 3 bases and J by 10 bases, with 24 bases between.

V usage is TRBV6-6 and J usage is TRBJ1-2; D might be TRBD1 (5 bases). The germline V gene has CDR1 MNHNY and CDR2 SVGAGI (reference sequence). The germline V and J ends were trimmed by 6 bases and 0 bases, with 17 bases remaining between them. The CDR3 is made up of 16 amino acids. As DNA, the CDR3 is TGTGCCAGCAGCCCGCGCGGGGGGGAAGCTAACTATGGCTACACCTTC. This encodes CASSPRGGEANYGYTF.